This is a list of T cell receptor beta chains from one sample in a study of blood T cells in healthy people across ages. TCRdb re-called the 5' RACE reads through MiXCR, storing one row per CDR3 protein. The table lists about 930,000 distinct CDR3 sequences, 25% to 30% of them singletons. This same sample was also taken into another study, of T cells of mothers and their children.

Sequencing was done on a sample of blood. The receptors originated from a woman in her 40s in good health. Both conserved end residues are part of each CDR3. The D gene is left open where the match is weak. The size of a clone is reported for some rows only, either as once, few or many, or as a class for expanded clones.

clone size: NA
D gene: NA
V gene: TRBV29-1
J gene: TRBJ2-2
CDR3 protein: CSARRTTNTGERFF
CDR3 DNA: TGCAGCGCCCGTCGGACCACGAACACCGGGGAGCGGTTTTTT

clone size: few
D gene: TRBD2
V gene: TRBV12-3/TRBV12-4
J gene: TRBJ2-3
CDR3 protein: CASSRLAGGPHTQYF
CDR3 DNA: TGTGCCAGCAGCCGACTAGCGGGGGGACCACATACGCAGTATTTT

clone size: once
D gene: TRBD1
V gene: TRBV12-3/TRBV12-4
J gene: TRBJ2-5
CDR3 protein: CASSKETGWQETQYF
CDR3 DNA: TGTGCCAGCAGTAAAGAGACAGGGTGGCAAGAGACCCAGTACTTC

clone size: many
D gene: NA
V gene: TRBV29-1
J gene: TRBJ2-6
CDR3 protein: CSVEGTASSGANVLTF
CDR3 DNA: TGCAGCGTTGAAGGGACCGCAAGCTCTGGGGCCAACGTCCTGACTTTC

clone size: few
D gene: NA
V gene: TRBV3-1
J gene: TRBJ1-5
CDR3 protein: CASSQGGASGNQPQHF
CDR3 DNA: TGTGCCAGCAGCCAGGGGGGGGCGAGTGGCAATCAGCCCCAGCATTTT

clone size: NA
D gene: NA
V gene: TRBV20-1
J gene: TRBJ1-1
CDR3 protein: CSARSGGPGEAFF
CDR3 DNA: TGCAGTGCTAGATCGGGTGGCCCTGGGGAAGCTTTCTTT

clone size: NA
D gene: NA
V gene: TRBV27
J gene: TRBJ1-2
CDR3 protein: CASSLSGLGQTCGYTF
CDR3 DNA: TGTGCCAGCAGTTTATCGGGCCTTGGACAGACCTGTGGCTACACCTTC

clone size: NA
D gene: TRBD1
V gene: TRBV2
J gene: TRBJ2-1
CDR3 protein: CASRNRDSSYNEQFF
CDR3 DNA: TGTGCCAGCAGGAACCGGGACAGCTCCTACAATGAGCAGTTCTTC

clone size: NA
D gene: NA
V gene: TRBV5-1
J gene: TRBJ2-2
CDR3 protein: CASSRNGELFF
CDR3 DNA: TGCGCCAGCAGCCGAAACGGGGAGCTGTTTTTT

clone size: NA
D gene: NA
V gene: TRBV18
J gene: TRBJ2-3
CDR3 protein: CACSPGTANTDTQYF
CDR3 DNA: TGTGCCTGCTCACCTGGGACTGCGAACACAGATACGCAGTATTTT

clone size: NA
D gene: NA
V gene: TRBV5-1
J gene: TRBJ1-1
CDR3 protein: CASSLAGWGTEAFF
CDR3 DNA: TGCGCCAGCAGCTTGGCGGGGTGGGGTACTGAAGCTTTCTTT

clone size: few
D gene: NA
V gene: TRBV28
J gene: TRBJ2-5
CDR3 protein: CASAGGYQETQYF
CDR3 DNA: TGTGCCAGCGCGGGCGGGTACCAAGAGACCCAGTACTTC

clone size: few
D gene: NA
V gene: TRBV29-1
J gene: TRBJ1-2
CDR3 protein: CSARTTNRARGYTF
CDR3 DNA: TGCAGCGCCCGAACCACGAACAGGGCTCGCGGCTACACCTTC

clone size: few
D gene: TRBD1
V gene: TRBV7-2
J gene: TRBJ1-1
CDR3 protein: CASSLVEGAGEAFF
CDR3 DNA: TGTGCCAGCAGCTTAGTTGAGGGGGCGGGTGAAGCTTTCTTT

clone size: few
D gene: NA
V gene: TRBV28
J gene: TRBJ1-4
CDR3 protein: CASSDRTAGEKLFF
CDR3 DNA: TGTGCCAGCAGTGACCGGACGGCGGGGGAAAAACTGTTTTTT

clone size: NA
D gene: NA
V gene: TRBV5-6
J gene: TRBJ2-7
CDR3 protein: CASSLGWQNPCEQYF
CDR3 DNA: TGTGCCAGCAGTCTGGGGTGGCAGAACCCCTGCGAGCAGTACTTC

clone size: NA
D gene: TRBD2
V gene: TRBV2
J gene: TRBJ2-5
CDR3 protein: CASMGGLADGTQYF
CDR3 DNA: TGTGCCAGCATGGGAGGACTAGCCGATGGGACCCAGTACTTC

clone size: NA
D gene: NA
V gene: TRBV7-9
J gene: TRBJ1-2
CDR3 protein: CASSSPPIYGYTF
CDR3 DNA: TGTGCCAGCAGCTCCCCTCCCATCTATGGCTACACCTTC

clone size: few
D gene: TRBD1
V gene: TRBV12-3/TRBV12-4
J gene: TRBJ1-1
CDR3 protein: CASSFRQGPMNTEAFF
CDR3 DNA: TGTGCCAGCAGTTTTCGACAGGGCCCCATGAACACTGAAGCTTTCTTT

clone size: many
D gene: NA
V gene: TRBV6-5
J gene: TRBJ2-7
CDR3 protein: CASSPFGGDEQYF
CDR3 DNA: TGTGCCAGCAGTCCCTTCGGGGGAGACGAGCAGTACTTC

clone size: NA
D gene: NA
V gene: TRBV12-3/TRBV12-4
J gene: TRBJ2-1
CDR3 protein: CASSWDQGGEQFF
CDR3 DNA: TGTGCCAGCAGTTGGGACCAGGGGGGTGAGCAGTTCTTC

clone size: NA
D gene: TRBD1
V gene: TRBV6-2/TRBV6-3
J gene: TRBJ1-1
CDR3 protein: CASRQGAEAFF
CDR3 DNA: TGTGCCAGCCGACAGGGGGCTGAAGCTTTCTTT

clone size: NA
D gene: NA
V gene: TRBV5-1
J gene: TRBJ2-1
CDR3 protein: CASSWNGGKSSYNEQFF
CDR3 DNA: TGCGCCAGCAGCTGGAACGGGGGAAAGAGCTCCTACAATGAGCAGTTCTTC

clone size: NA
D gene: NA
V gene: TRBV7-9
J gene: TRBJ2-3
CDR3 protein: CASSPRAGVSTDTQYF
CDR3 DNA: TGTGCCAGCAGCCCTAGGGCAGGGGTTAGCACAGATACGCAGTATTTT